The 9 T cell receptor beta chains given below trace back to one sample, sequenced in a study of T cells in Graves' hyperthyroidism and ophthalmopathy. Amplified regions were TCR beta CDR3 sequences from RNA transcripts. HTBI primers were used for first-round RT-PCR of the TCR CDR3. TCRdb re-called the multiplex PCR reads with MiXCR, one entry per CDR3 protein. Counted here are 600,000 to 800,000 distinct CDR3 sequences, roughly a third occurring once; the ten biggest clones make up less than 40%. The specimen was blood. The receptors derive from a woman in her 40s with Graves' hyperthyroidism.

Ten or more counts support this clonotype. V gene TRBV7-9 combines with J gene TRBJ1-2, with TRBD1 matching over 8 bases. The CDR3 is 17 residues long. CDR1 is SEHNR, CDR2 FQNEAQ, per germline (reference sequence). V lost 2 bases, J lost 3 bases, and 11 bases stayed unmatched. The DNA for the CDR3 is TGTGCCAGCAGCTTACCCGACAGGGGCCAACTCGACTATGGCTACACCTTC. Translated, it gives CASSLPDRGQLDYGYTF.

This clonotype was observed a handful of times. The gene calls are TRBV24-1 and TRBJ2-7, with a possible D match to TRBD2 (6 bases). This CDR3 spans 14 amino acids. Germline V lookup: CDR1 KGHDR, CDR2 SFDVKD. Trimming cost V 9 bases and J 2 bases, with 16 bases left between them. CDR3 in DNA: TGTGCCACCTCCCTCGGGGGAGTCGCCTACGAGCAGTACTTC. This sequence encodes CATSLGGVAYEQYF.

At least ten counts were recorded for this clonotype. This chain joins TRBV9 and TRBJ1-2; possibly TRBD1 for D (5 bases). The CDR3 runs 14 residues. V was cut by 0 bases and J by 8 bases, with 14 bases left in between. The V gene's germline CDR1 is SGDLS and CDR2 YYNGEE. CDR3 nucleotides: TGTGCCAGCAGCGTAGACGACAGTTGGTCCGGCTACACCTTC. Translation gives CASSVDDSWSGYTF.

This clonotype was found a few times. This chain joins TRBV6-5 and TRBJ2-7; tentatively, D is TRBD1 or TRBD2 (5 bases each). V lost 7 bases and J 2 bases, leaving 12 bases between the germline ends. This CDR3 contains 13 residues. Per the germline V gene, CDR1 is MNHEY and CDR2 is SVGAGI. CDR3 amino acids: CASNDEGTYEQYF. Here the CDR3 DNA reads TGTGCCAGCAACGATGAGGGGACCTACGAGCAGTACTTC.

This sequence joins TRBV6-1 and TRBJ2-7; 8 bases map to TRBD1. J was trimmed by 4 bases and V by 6 bases; bases with no gene match: 11. This CDR3 region has 15 residues. Germline V gene sequence: CDR1 MNHNS, CDR2 SASEGT. The CDR3 protein is CASSWSGQDGYEQYF. Here the CDR3 DNA reads TGTGCCAGCAGCTGGTCGGGACAGGACGGGTACGAGCAGTACTTC.

Many counts were recorded for this clonotype. The chain employs TRBV7-9 and TRBJ1-1; D is undetermined. Germline lookup yields CDR1 SEHNR and CDR2 FQNEAQ (reference sequence). CDR3 length equals 14 residues. Trimming left V 1 base short and J 2 bases short, with 8 bases between. This chain's CDR3 is CASSLEAENTEAFF. DNA of the CDR3: TGTGCCAGCAGCTTAGAGGCCGAAAACACTGAAGCTTTCTTT.

The chain recombines TRBV19 with TRBJ1-4; 7 bases are shared with TRBD1. This CDR3 is 17 amino acids long. J gave up 10 bases and V 3 bases, and 17 bases lay outside the gene matches. CDR1 and CDR2 from the germline V gene are LNHDA and SQIVND (reference sequence). DNA for the CDR3: TGTGCCAGTAGTATCTGGGCAGGGGGGCGAATGATAGGAAAACTGTTTTTT. Residues: CASSIWAGGRMIGKLFF.

This clonotype was observed a few times. This sequence joins TRBV5-6 and TRBJ2-7; D unresolved. Germline-derived CDR1 and CDR2 are SGHDT and YYEEEE. The CDR3 loop spans 11 amino acids. V was pared by 4 bases and J by 7 bases, with 9 bases between. CDR3 residues: CASSRVAEQYF. DNA for the CDR3: TGTGCCAGCAGCCGGGTAGCTGAGCAGTACTTC.

This chain joins TRBV12-3 or TRBV12-4 and TRBJ2-7; D uncertain. The CDR3 is 11 amino acids. V was cut by 3 bases and J by 7 bases, with 7 bases left in between. The CDR3 DNA follows: TGTGCCAGCAGTTTCACTGGTGAGCAGTACTTC. It yields the protein CASSFTGEQYF.